This TCR delta chain originates from a study of gamma-delta chains in newborns, infants, children. Study overall: Microbial exposure reportedly drives polyclonal innate γδ T cell expansion after birth.

TCRdb repeated clone calling on the reads with CATT. The repertoire includes approximately 11,000 delta-chain clones, less than 4.5% of them detected once, and over 7% sits in the top ten. There are 18 residues in the CDR3. Germline CDR1 reads TSWWSYY; CDR2 reads QGS. V was pared by 0 bases and J by 1 base, with 18 bases between. The sample taken for sequencing was blood. The origin of this receptor is a child who was a newborn, infant or young child, either healthy, febrile or measles-vaccinated (not recorded which). The chain links TRDV1 to TRDJ1; D remains ambiguous. CDR3 region: CALGELEVSPPFTDKLIF. The CDR3 DNA is TGTGCTCTTGGGGAACTAGAGGTTTCCCCCCCTTTCACCGATAAACTCATCTTT.